These T cell receptor beta chains were read from a single sample in a study of blood T cell repertoires in COVID-19. This table comes from immunoSEQ multiplex PCR, and its TCRdb copy is limited to in-frame clones, with some not included. The repertoire holds tens of thousands of clones, with approximately 82% as singletons. The sequencing sample was made of peripheral blood. The origin of the receptors is a man of 80 years or more with acute or convalescent COVID-19. The CDR3 runs from the conserved cysteine through the conserved F or W. The D gene is left open where the match is weak. Size is omitted from some rows. Given values are once, few, many or a class for expanded clones.

j_call: TRBJ2-7; d_call: NA; clone_size: once; v_call: TRBV5-1; cdr3_length: 14; cdr3_aa: CASSLVQASYEQYF; cdr3_nt: TGCGCCAGCAGCTTGGTGCAGGCCTCCTACGAGCAGTACTTC
j_call: TRBJ2-4; d_call: NA; clone_size: NA; v_call: TRBV5-1; cdr3_length: 14; cdr3_aa: CASSLGLARNIQYF; cdr3_nt: TGCGCCAGCAGCTTGGGTCTAGCGAGAAACATTCAGTACTTC
j_call: TRBJ2-2; d_call: NA; clone_size: NA; v_call: TRBV4-1; cdr3_length: 17; cdr3_aa: CASSQGPGLGNTGELFF; cdr3_nt: TGCGCCAGCAGCCAGGGTCCGGGACTGGGTAACACCGGGGAGCTGTTTTTT
j_call: TRBJ1-2; d_call: NA; clone_size: NA; v_call: TRBV6-5; cdr3_length: 14; cdr3_aa: CAAEGRLSNYGYTF; cdr3_nt: TGTGCCGCGGAGGGCAGACTCTCTAACTATGGCTACACCTTC
j_call: TRBJ1-2; d_call: TRBD1; clone_size: NA; v_call: TRBV3-1/TRBV3-2; cdr3_length: 15; cdr3_aa: CASSQGRDRGGGYTF; cdr3_nt: TGTGCCAGCAGCCAGGGCCGGGACAGGGGTGGTGGCTACACCTTC
j_call: TRBJ2-7; d_call: NA; clone_size: NA; v_call: TRBV6-1; cdr3_length: 14; cdr3_aa: CASSERQGNNEQYF; cdr3_nt: TGTGCCAGCAGTGAACGGCAGGGGAATAACGAGCAGTACTTC
j_call: TRBJ1-2; d_call: NA; clone_size: few; v_call: TRBV2; cdr3_length: 13; cdr3_aa: CASSVSSNYGYTF; cdr3_nt: TGTGCCAGCAGTGTTTCCTCTAACTATGGCTACACCTTC
j_call: TRBJ2-2; d_call: TRBD1; clone_size: NA; v_call: TRBV2; cdr3_length: 15; cdr3_aa: CASDRTGASTGELFF; cdr3_nt: TGTGCCAGCGACCGGACAGGGGCATCCACCGGGGAGCTGTTTTTT
j_call: TRBJ1-5; d_call: NA; clone_size: NA; v_call: TRBV28; cdr3_length: 17; cdr3_aa: CASSGPARGKRDQPQHF; cdr3_nt: TGTGCCAGCAGCGGACCGGCACGGGGGAAACGGGATCAGCCCCAGCATTTT
j_call: TRBJ2-7; d_call: TRBD2; clone_size: few; v_call: TRBV19; cdr3_length: 15; cdr3_aa: CASSLSSGSSYEQYF; cdr3_nt: TGTGCCAGTAGTCTCTCTAGCGGGAGCTCCTACGAGCAGTACTTC
j_call: TRBJ2-1; d_call: NA; clone_size: NA; v_call: TRBV7-2; cdr3_length: 12; cdr3_aa: CASSLKRNEQFF; cdr3_nt: TGTGCCAGCAGCTTAAAGCGGAATGAGCAGTTCTTC
j_call: TRBJ2-1; d_call: TRBD2; clone_size: NA; v_call: TRBV3-1/TRBV3-2; cdr3_length: 16; cdr3_aa: CASSQGLAGGRNEQFF; cdr3_nt: TGTGCCAGCAGCCAAGGACTAGCGGGGGGGCGGAATGAGCAGTTCTTC
j_call: TRBJ1-1; d_call: NA; clone_size: NA; v_call: TRBV6-5; cdr3_length: 15; cdr3_aa: CASTKDNRGVMGAFF; cdr3_nt: TGTGCCAGCACCAAAGACAATCGGGGTGTGATGGGAGCTTTCTTT
j_call: TRBJ1-1; d_call: NA; clone_size: NA; v_call: TRBV28; cdr3_length: 14; cdr3_aa: CASSQVHMNTEAFF; cdr3_nt: TGTGCCAGCAGCCAGGTTCACATGAACACTGAAGCTTTCTTT
j_call: TRBJ2-3; d_call: TRBD1; clone_size: NA; v_call: TRBV11-3; cdr3_length: 15; cdr3_aa: CASSIRQGGADTQYF; cdr3_nt: TGTGCCAGCAGCATACGACAGGGGGGGGCAGATACGCAGTATTTT
j_call: TRBJ1-6; d_call: NA; clone_size: NA; v_call: TRBV28; cdr3_length: 17; cdr3_aa: CASRSPATGTSNSPLHF; cdr3_nt: TGTGCCAGCAGATCCCCCGCAACCGGGACATCCAATTCACCCCTCCACTTT
j_call: TRBJ2-4; d_call: TRBD2; clone_size: NA; v_call: TRBV7-8; cdr3_length: 18; cdr3_aa: CASSSGLVELLAKNIQYF; cdr3_nt: TGTGCCAGCAGCTCGGGACTAGTGGAACTCCTAGCCAAAAACATTCAGTACTTC
j_call: TRBJ1-2; d_call: NA; clone_size: NA; v_call: TRBV30; cdr3_length: 16; cdr3_aa: CAWRLRGRKANYGYTF; cdr3_nt: TGTGCCTGGAGGCTAAGGGGCAGGAAGGCTAACTATGGCTACACCTTC
j_call: TRBJ2-1; d_call: TRBD1; clone_size: NA; v_call: TRBV18; cdr3_length: 15; cdr3_aa: CASSSSGGAYNEQFF; cdr3_nt: TGTGCCAGCTCCTCCTCAGGGGGTGCGTACAATGAGCAGTTCTTC
j_call: TRBJ2-1; d_call: TRBD2; clone_size: NA; v_call: TRBV11-1; cdr3_length: 14; cdr3_aa: CASSRLAEYNEQFF; cdr3_nt: TGTGCCAGCAGCCGACTAGCGGAGTACAATGAGCAGTTCTTC
j_call: TRBJ2-2; d_call: TRBD2; clone_size: once; v_call: TRBV5-1; cdr3_length: 14; cdr3_aa: CASTLLAPTGELFF; cdr3_nt: TGCGCCAGCACCCTACTAGCGCCCACCGGGGAGCTGTTTTTT
j_call: TRBJ2-2; d_call: NA; clone_size: NA; v_call: TRBV28; cdr3_length: 12; cdr3_aa: CASNNPTGELFF; cdr3_nt: TGTGCCAGCAACAACCCCACCGGGGAGCTGTTTTTT
j_call: TRBJ1-2; d_call: NA; clone_size: NA; v_call: TRBV28; cdr3_length: 15; cdr3_aa: CASSNPRRDLYGYTF; cdr3_nt: TGTGCCAGCAGTAACCCCCGGCGGGACTTATATGGCTACACCTTC
j_call: TRBJ2-1; d_call: NA; clone_size: once; v_call: TRBV12-3/TRBV12-4; cdr3_length: 13; cdr3_aa: CASRVDTYNEQFF; cdr3_nt: TGTGCCAGCAGGGTGGACACCTACAATGAGCAGTTCTTC
j_call: TRBJ2-2; d_call: NA; clone_size: NA; v_call: TRBV14; cdr3_length: 13; cdr3_aa: CASSQLATGELFF; cdr3_nt: TGTGCCAGCAGCCAACTAGCGACCGGGGAGCTGTTTTTT
j_call: TRBJ1-4; d_call: TRBD1; clone_size: NA; v_call: TRBV28; cdr3_length: 15; cdr3_aa: CASRLGQGVDEKLFF; cdr3_nt: TGTGCCAGCAGACTTGGACAGGGGGTGGATGAAAAACTGTTTTTT
j_call: TRBJ1-1; d_call: TRBD1; clone_size: once; v_call: TRBV11-2; cdr3_length: 17; cdr3_aa: CASSLGAKRQGGTEAFF; cdr3_nt: TGTGCCAGCAGCTTAGGAGCCAAGAGACAGGGAGGCACTGAAGCTTTCTTT
j_call: TRBJ2-5; d_call: NA; clone_size: NA; v_call: TRBV10-3; cdr3_length: 14; cdr3_aa: CAISEGQFQETQYF; cdr3_nt: TGTGCCATCAGTGAGGGACAGTTCCAAGAGACCCAGTACTTC
j_call: TRBJ1-2; d_call: TRBD1; clone_size: NA; v_call: TRBV30; cdr3_length: 13; cdr3_aa: CAWSSTGKHGYTF; cdr3_nt: TGTGCCTGGAGTTCGACAGGGAAGCATGGCTACACCTTC
j_call: TRBJ1-5; d_call: NA; clone_size: many; v_call: TRBV6-6; cdr3_length: 15; cdr3_aa: CASTTTERGIQPQHF; cdr3_nt: TGTGCCAGCACTACTACAGAGCGGGGGATACAGCCCCAGCATTTT
j_call: TRBJ2-3; d_call: TRBD2; clone_size: NA; v_call: TRBV27; cdr3_length: 15; cdr3_aa: CASSSGLAGIDTQYF; cdr3_nt: TGTGCCAGCAGTTCGGGACTAGCCGGAATAGATACGCAGTATTTT
j_call: TRBJ2-1; d_call: NA; clone_size: NA; v_call: TRBV11-2; cdr3_length: 16; cdr3_aa: CASSSYPHTEEDEQFF; cdr3_nt: TGTGCCAGCAGCTCCTACCCCCATACCGAGGAGGATGAGCAGTTCTTC